This TCR beta chain was documented in a study of blood T cell repertoires in COVID-19. The wider study: The origin of the acute and convalescent COVID-19 samples was the United States, Italy and Spain. PBMCs, B-cell-depleted T cells, or T cells provided the cDNA or gDNA that made up the material.

Germline CDR1 and CDR2: MNHEY and SMNVEV (reference sequence). The CDR3 runs 15 residues. J lost 8 bases, V lost 5 bases, and 12 bases had no gene match. In the source study's methods: Estimation of nucleated cell counts relied on the amplification of reference gene primers. Method: immunoSEQ multiplex PCR; TCRdb's copy keeps in-frame clones and lacks some. That table supplies the V and J calls and clone size; D and trimming were determined from the DNA. This table holds under 85,000 clones, approximately 80% found once. The clonotype originates from a man aged 50-59 years with acute or convalescent COVID-19. The material sequenced was peripheral blood. J is TRBJ1-2 and V is TRBV27, with TRBD1 identical over 9 bases. CDR3 in DNA: TGTGCCAGCAGTCCCGGGACAGGGAGGGCTCGGGGCTACACCTTC. Translating gives CASSPGTGRARGYTF.